This T cell receptor beta chain was observed in a study of CD8+CD57+ T cells in acquired aplastic anemia. Overall study: Mean DNA quantity obtained from sorted CD4+ and CD8+ cells was around 3.2 ug. Study findings and constraints: Patients shared around 30 CD8+ CDR3 sequences with controls. Significance was not reached for CD8+ Simpson's diversity between patients and controls.

V shed 0 bases and J shed 2 bases, with 4 bases lying between them. The CDR3 contains 13 residues. In germline, CDR1 is SGHRS, CDR2 YFSETQ. For CDR3 and TCR beta VDJ profiling, genomic DNA was the template used. One entry per CDR3 protein results from TCRdb running MiXCR on the reads. The data contain about 190,000 distinct CDR3 sequences, under 70% of them singletons. The sample holds a few counts of this clonotype. The antigen is undetermined. The receptor was derived from a human donor with severe aplastic anemia or a healthy control (not recorded which). The V gene is TRBV5-1, the J gene TRBJ2-3; D unresolved. The sequencing sample was made of sorted CD4+, CD8+, or CD8+CD57+ T cells (not recorded which) from PBMCs. The CDR3 DNA follows: TGCGCCAGCAGCTTGGGACACACAGATACGCAGTATTTT. Protein product: CASSLGHTDTQYF.